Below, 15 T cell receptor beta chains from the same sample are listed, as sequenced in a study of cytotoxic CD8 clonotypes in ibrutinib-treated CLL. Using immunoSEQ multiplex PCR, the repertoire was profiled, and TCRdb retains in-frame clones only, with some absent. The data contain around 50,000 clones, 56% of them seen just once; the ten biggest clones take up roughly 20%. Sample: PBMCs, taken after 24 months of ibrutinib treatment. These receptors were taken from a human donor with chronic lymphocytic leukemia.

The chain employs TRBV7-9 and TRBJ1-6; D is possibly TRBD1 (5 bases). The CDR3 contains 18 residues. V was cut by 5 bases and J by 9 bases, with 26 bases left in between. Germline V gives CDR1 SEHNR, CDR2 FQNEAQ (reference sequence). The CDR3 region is CASSRGGGTPPRTSPLHF. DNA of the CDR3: TGTGCCAGCAGCCGGGGGGGAGGCACACCACCTCGGACTTCACCCCTCCACTTT.

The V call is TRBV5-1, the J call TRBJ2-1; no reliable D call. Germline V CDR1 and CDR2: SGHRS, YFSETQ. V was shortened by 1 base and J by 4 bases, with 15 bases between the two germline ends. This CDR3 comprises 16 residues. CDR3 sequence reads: CASSLNSLDPYNEQFF. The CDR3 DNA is TGCGCCAGCAGCTTGAACAGCCTAGACCCTTACAATGAGCAGTTCTTC.

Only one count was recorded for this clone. CDR3 sequence: CASSIRAGSYEQYV. CDR3 coding DNA: TGTGCCAGTAGTATAAGGGCAGGTTCCTACGAGCAGTACGTC. The V call is TRBV19, the J call TRBJ2-7, with unresolved D. V shed 2 bases and J shed 1 base, with 9 bases lying between them. CDR1 LNHDA and CDR2 SQIVND come from the germline V gene (reference sequence). CDR3 size: 14 residues.

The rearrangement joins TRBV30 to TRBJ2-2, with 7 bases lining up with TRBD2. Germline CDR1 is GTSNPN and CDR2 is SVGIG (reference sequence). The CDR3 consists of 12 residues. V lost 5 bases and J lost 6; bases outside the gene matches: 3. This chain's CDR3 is CAWGGRAGELFF. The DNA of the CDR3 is TGTGCCTGGGGCGGGAGAGCCGGGGAGCTGTTTTTT.

The CDR3 bases are TGCGCCAGCAGCTTGGGCGGGGCGTACAATGAGCAGTTCTTC. Its protein product is CASSLGGAYNEQFF. The chain has TRBV5-1 and TRBJ2-1, with D maybe TRBD2 (6 bases). Trimming removed 0 bases from V and 4 bases from J, with 8 bases in between. The CDR3 covers 14 residues. CDR1 SGHRS and CDR2 YFSETQ come from the germline V gene. The whole variable domain, filled in from reference TRBV5-1 and TRBJ2-1, reads KAGVTQTPRYLIKTRGQQVTLSCSPISGHRSVSWYQQTPGQGLQFLFEYFSETQRNKGNFPGRFSGRQFSNSRSEMNVSTLELGDSALYLCASSLGGAYNEQFFGPGTRLTVL.

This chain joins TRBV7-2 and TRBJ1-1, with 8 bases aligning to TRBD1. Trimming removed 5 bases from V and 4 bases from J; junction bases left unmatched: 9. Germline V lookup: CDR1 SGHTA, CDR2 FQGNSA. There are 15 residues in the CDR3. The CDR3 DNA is TGTGCCAGCAGCCACTTGACAGGGGACCTCACTGAAGCTTTCTTT. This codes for CASSHLTGDLTEAFF.

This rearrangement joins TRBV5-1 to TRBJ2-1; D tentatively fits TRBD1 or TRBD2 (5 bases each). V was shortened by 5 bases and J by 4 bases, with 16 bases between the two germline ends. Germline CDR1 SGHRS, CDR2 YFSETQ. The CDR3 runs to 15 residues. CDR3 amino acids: CASRVGPQSYNEQFF. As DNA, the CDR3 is TGCGCCAGCAGGGTGGGACCCCAAAGTTACAATGAGCAGTTCTTC.

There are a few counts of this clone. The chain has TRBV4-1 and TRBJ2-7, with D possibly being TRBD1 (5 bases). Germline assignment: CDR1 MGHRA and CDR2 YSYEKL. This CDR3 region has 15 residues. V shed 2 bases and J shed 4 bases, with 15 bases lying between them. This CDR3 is CASSQPPRVQYEQYV. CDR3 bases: TGCGCCAGCAGCCAACCCCCCAGGGTACAATACGAGCAGTACGTC.

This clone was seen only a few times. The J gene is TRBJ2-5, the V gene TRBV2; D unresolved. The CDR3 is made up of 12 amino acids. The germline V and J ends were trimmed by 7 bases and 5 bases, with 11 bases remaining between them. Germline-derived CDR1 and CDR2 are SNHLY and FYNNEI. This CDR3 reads CASILNGETQYF. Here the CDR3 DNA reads TGTGCCAGCATCCTTAACGGCGAGACCCAGTACTTC.

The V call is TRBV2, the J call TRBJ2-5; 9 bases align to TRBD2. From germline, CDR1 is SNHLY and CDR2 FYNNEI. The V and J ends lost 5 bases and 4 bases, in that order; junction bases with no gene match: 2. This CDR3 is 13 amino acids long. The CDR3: CASSRSGRETQYF. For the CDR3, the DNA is TGTGCCAGCAGTCGTAGCGGGAGAGAGACCCAGTACTTC.

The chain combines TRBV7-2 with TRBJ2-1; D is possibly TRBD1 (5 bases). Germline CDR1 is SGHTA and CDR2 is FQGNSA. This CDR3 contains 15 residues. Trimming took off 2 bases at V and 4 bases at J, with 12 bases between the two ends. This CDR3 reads CASSLKATGYNEQFF. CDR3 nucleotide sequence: TGTGCCAGCAGCTTAAAGGCTACAGGATACAATGAGCAGTTCTTC.

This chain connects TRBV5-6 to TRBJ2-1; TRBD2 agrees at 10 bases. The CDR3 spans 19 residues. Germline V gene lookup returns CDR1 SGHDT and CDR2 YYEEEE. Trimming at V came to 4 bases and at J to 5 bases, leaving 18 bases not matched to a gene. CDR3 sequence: CASSGLGLAAPGIHNEQFF. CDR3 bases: TGTGCCAGCAGCGGCCTAGGACTAGCGGCCCCTGGTATTCACAATGAGCAGTTCTTC.

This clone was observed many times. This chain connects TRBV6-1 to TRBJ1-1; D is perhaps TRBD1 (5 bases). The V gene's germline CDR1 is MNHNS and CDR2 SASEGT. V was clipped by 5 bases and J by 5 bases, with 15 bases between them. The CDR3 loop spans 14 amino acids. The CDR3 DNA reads TGTGCCAGCAGTACCCGACCCTGGGGGACTGAAGCTTTCTTT. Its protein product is CASSTRPWGTEAFF.

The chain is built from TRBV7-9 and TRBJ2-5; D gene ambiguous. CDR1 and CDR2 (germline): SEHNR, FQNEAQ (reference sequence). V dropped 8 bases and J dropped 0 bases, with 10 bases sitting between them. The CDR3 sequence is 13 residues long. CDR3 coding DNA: TGTGCCAGCGCCACCGGCAACCAAGAGACCCAGTACTTC. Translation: CASATGNQETQYF.

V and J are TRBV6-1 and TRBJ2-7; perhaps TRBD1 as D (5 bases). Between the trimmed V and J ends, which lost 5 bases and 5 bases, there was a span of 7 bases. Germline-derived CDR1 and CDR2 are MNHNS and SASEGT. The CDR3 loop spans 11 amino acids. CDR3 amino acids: CASSLGDEQYV. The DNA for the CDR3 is TGTGCCAGCAGTTTAGGGGACGAGCAGTACGTC.